What follows are 30 T cell receptor beta chains derived from one specimen sequenced in a study of blood T cell repertoires in COVID-19 (dated by TCRdb to 2020 to 2022). The method was the immunoSEQ multiplex PCR assay. TCRdb's version of the immuneACCESS table is confined to in-frame rearrangements and falls short of the full clone set. An unresolved V gene accounts for under half of the shortfall where checked; the remainder is of unknown origin. The sample records 250,000 or so clones, about 86% of which are singletons. The ten most abundant clones make up about 3.5% of the sample. Sequencing was performed on PBMCs or T cells enriched from blood (not recorded which). These receptors all come from a man aged 45 to 65 who had recovered from COVID-19.

The V gene is TRBV10-3, the J gene TRBJ1-4, with no clear D. V shed 8 bases and J shed 3 bases, with 13 bases lying between them. CDR1 and CDR2 from the germline V gene are ENHRY and SYGVKD. CDR3 length equals 14 residues. DNA of the CDR3: TGTGCCATCGCCATGGGAGATGCTAATGAAAAACTGTTTTTT. This sequence encodes CAIAMGDANEKLFF.

J is TRBJ1-2 and V is TRBV6-5; D is uncertain. Trimming stripped 0 bases from V and 7 bases from J, with 12 bases between. The germline gives CDR1 MNHEY, CDR2 SVGAGI. CDR3 length: 14 amino acids. CDR3 loop: CASSYSRGMSGYTF. CDR3 DNA sequence: TGTGCCAGCAGTTACTCTAGAGGGATGAGTGGCTACACCTTC.

The chain is built from TRBV5-4 and TRBJ1-4; no clear D gene. The CDR3 runs to 15 residues. Germline V lookup: CDR1 SGHNT, CDR2 YYREEE (reference sequence). The V end was cut by 1 base, the J end by 8 bases, with 15 bases between. The CDR3 coding sequence is TGTGCCAGCAGCTTGTCACCAACTCAGGAAGAAAAACTGTTTTTT. This gives the protein CASSLSPTQEEKLFF.

The chain carries TRBV6-5 and TRBJ2-2; 7 bases are shared with TRBD1. Germline values: CDR1 MNHEY, CDR2 SVGAGI. CDR3 length: 15 residues. V was clipped by 2 bases and J by 3 bases; unmatched bases: 3. The CDR3 region is CASSYGTAYTGELFF. The CDR3 DNA is TGTGCCAGCAGTTACGGGACAGCCTACACCGGGGAGCTGTTTTTT.

The V gene is TRBV5-4, the J gene TRBJ2-1; 13 nucleotides match TRBD2. With 7 bases clipped from V and 6 bases from J, the junction kept 16 bases outside the gene matches. This CDR3 is 18 amino acids long. Germline assignment: CDR1 SGHNT and CDR2 YYREEE (reference sequence). CDR3 bases: TGTGCCAGCGGCCCCCCGGCGCGTGGACTAGCGGGAGCCAATGAGCAGTTCTTC. It yields the protein CASGPPARGLAGANEQFF.

The chain recombines TRBV3-1 (or the pseudogene TRBV3-2) with TRBJ2-7; possibly TRBD2 for D (7 bases). Germline CDR1 LGHDT, CDR2 YNNKEL (reference sequence). V lost 4 bases to trimming and J lost 5 bases, with 15 bases between them. The length of the CDR3 is 14 residues. CDR3 protein: CASSRLRGGDEQYF. In nucleotides, the CDR3 is TGTGCCAGCAGCCGACTAAGGGGGGGGGACGAGCAGTACTTC.

The chain's CDR3 is CASSLLGQINQPQHF. The DNA of the CDR3 is TGTGCCAGCAGCTTATTGGGACAGATCAATCAGCCCCAGCATTTT. The chain combines TRBV5-8 with TRBJ1-5, with 7 bases identical to TRBD1. V shed 2 bases, J shed 3 bases, and the junction held 5 bases outside the gene matches. The CDR3 is 15 residues long. Germline loops: CDR1 SGHTS, CDR2 YDEGEE.

The CDR3 sequence is CASSPGQGVIQETQYF. CDR3 in DNA: TGTGCCAGCAGCCCAGGACAGGGGGTGATCCAAGAGACCCAGTACTTC. The rearrangement links TRBV3-1 (or the pseudogene TRBV3-2) to TRBJ2-5, with 10 bases lining up with TRBD1. The trim removed 4 bases at V and 1 base at J, leaving 6 bases unmatched. The CDR3 runs 16 residues. Germline V gene lookup returns CDR1 LGHDT and CDR2 YNNKEL (reference sequence).

There are a few counts of this clone. The chain employs TRBV6-2 or TRBV6-3 and TRBJ2-2, with TRBD2 matching 9 bases. This CDR3 comprises 16 residues. Germline CDR1 is MNHEY and CDR2 is SVGEGT. J lost 6 bases, V lost 0 bases, and 5 bases had no gene match. Here the CDR3 DNA reads TGTGCCAGCAGTTACTCCGCGGGAGGGGTCTCCGGGGAGCTGTTTTTT. Its translation is CASSYSAGGVSGELFF.

The chain recombines TRBV11-1 with TRBJ2-1, with no clear D. Germline values: CDR1 SGHAT, CDR2 FQDESV (reference sequence). This CDR3 comprises 15 residues. Trimming left V 0 bases short and J 7 bases short, with 13 bases between. CDR3 coding DNA: TGTGCCAGCAGCTTAGCGTCGGTGTCTCCTAATGAGCAGTTCTTC. It is translated as CASSLASVSPNEQFF.

The rearrangement uses TRBV12-3 or TRBV12-4 and TRBJ1-1; a weak D match, TRBD1 (6 bases). V lost 6 bases, J lost 5 bases, and 13 bases lay in between. The CDR3 length is 13 residues. CDR3 nucleotide sequence: TGTGCCAGCAGGCAGGGGAGAATAACTGAAGCTTTCTTT. Translation gives CASRQGRITEAFF.

The V call is TRBV6-1, the J call TRBJ1-5; 7 bases match TRBD1. CDR1 and CDR2 from the germline V gene are MNHNS and SASEGT. The CDR3 is 15 residues long. V shed 2 bases and J 0 bases; nucleotides not matched to a gene: 1. In DNA, the CDR3 is TGTGCCAGCAGTGAACAGGGGGTTAGCAATCAGCCCCAGCATTTT. Its protein is CASSEQGVSNQPQHF.

This clone turned up a few times. The chain joins TRBV5-1 to TRBJ2-3; TRBD2 matches 7 bases. This CDR3 region has 16 residues. CDR1 is SGHRS and CDR2 is YFSETQ in the germline V gene. J was trimmed by 3 bases and V by 0 bases; bases with no gene match: 7. CDR3 region: CASSLDGAGVTDTQYF. CDR3 in DNA: TGCGCCAGCAGCTTGGATGGGGCGGGAGTAACAGATACGCAGTATTTT.

CDR3 nucleotide sequence: TGCAGCGTTACTGACAGGGGCCAAGAGACCCAGTACTTC. Protein product: CSVTDRGQETQYF. The chain employs TRBV29-1 and TRBJ2-5, with TRBD1 matching over 8 bases. Germline-derived CDR1 and CDR2 are SQVTM and ANQGSEA. V dropped 5 bases and J dropped 1; count of bases not matched to a gene: 3. This CDR3 has 13 amino acids. The variable domain in full, completed from reference TRBV29-1 and TRBJ2-5, reads SAVISQKPSRDICQRGTSLTIQCQVDSQVTMMFWYRQQPGQSLTLIATANQGSEATYESGFVIDKFPISRPNLTFSTLTVSNMSPEDSSIYLCSVTDRGQETQYFGPGTRLLVL.

This chain links TRBV11-2 with TRBJ2-2; D possibly corresponds to TRBD2 (7 bases). Germline CDR1 reads SGHAT; CDR2 reads FQNNGV. The CDR3 has 16 amino acids. V was clipped by 5 bases and J by 2 bases, with 15 bases between them. The CDR3 DNA reads as TGTGCCAGCAGCAAAGGGGGAGGGGCCAACACCGGGGAGCTGTTTTTT. This gives the protein CASSKGGGANTGELFF.

This chain uses TRBV9 with TRBJ1-2; 8 positions agree with TRBD1. The CDR3 spans 15 residues. J lost 7 bases, V lost 0 bases, and 8 bases had no gene match. Germline V gives CDR1 SGDLS, CDR2 YYNGEE. The CDR3 sequence is CASSVGPGGSFGYTF. The CDR3 DNA sequence: TGTGCCAGCAGCGTAGGCCCAGGGGGCAGTTTTGGCTACACCTTC.

The rearrangement links TRBV13 to TRBJ2-7, with 9 nucleotides matching TRBD1. Per the germline V gene, CDR1 is PRHDT and CDR2 is FYEKMQ (reference sequence). The CDR3 is made up of 14 amino acids. The junction had 4 bases not matched to a gene; V was cut back by 5 bases and J by 2 bases. CDR3 nucleotides: TGTGCCAGCAGCCTGGGACAGGGAGCCTACGAGCAGTACTTC. Translation gives CASSLGQGAYEQYF.

This clone was seen a handful of times. This CDR3 is also generated by other DNA sequences in the sample. The chain has TRBV3-1 (or the pseudogene TRBV3-2) and TRBJ1-4, with a tentative D call TRBD1 (5 bases). CDR1 and CDR2 (germline): LGHDT, YNNKEL (reference sequence). Deletions cut 3 bases from V and 10 bases from J, with 12 bases between. CDR3 length equals 13 residues. Here the CDR3 DNA reads TGTGCCAGCAGCCAGGGGCGCGGGGGAAAACTGTTTTTT. The encoded protein is CASSQGRGGKLFF.

This chain's CDR3 is CASKDRGLNEKLFF. CDR3 DNA sequence: TGTGCCAGCAAAGACAGAGGACTAAATGAAAAACTGTTTTTT. The chain couples TRBV6-5 to TRBJ1-4; maybe TRBD1 (5 bases). Per the germline V gene, CDR1 is MNHEY and CDR2 is SVGAGI. V was trimmed by 7 bases and J by 5 bases, leaving 14 bases between them. The CDR3 length is 14 residues.

CDR3 sequence (DNA): TGTGCCAGCAGTGATCTGACAGGGATGAATTCACCCCTCCACTTT. Translating it yields CASSDLTGMNSPLHF. This chain links TRBV25-1 with TRBJ1-6; 7 bases fit TRBD1. The V and J ends lost 3 bases and 7 bases, in that order; junction bases with no gene match: 6. Germline CDR1 reads MGHDK; CDR2 reads SYGVNS. The CDR3 covers 15 residues.

The chain carries TRBV5-4 and TRBJ2-7; 7 bases map to TRBD2. V lost 1 base and J lost 2; bases outside the gene matches: 0. From germline, CDR1 is SGHNT and CDR2 YYREEE (reference sequence). The CDR3 covers 13 residues. CDR3 nucleotide sequence: TGTGCCAGCAGCTTGCGGGGGGCCTACGAGCAGTACTTC. Protein product: CASSLRGAYEQYF.

The chain couples TRBV29-1 to TRBJ2-1; 12 bases agree with TRBD2. This CDR3 region has 15 residues. Germline V gives CDR1 SQVTM, CDR2 ANQGSEA. Unmatched junction bases numbered 5, after V lost 4 bases and J lost 4 bases. The CDR3, as DNA: TGCAGCGTTGGAAAGACTAGCGGGAGTTACAATGAGCAGTTCTTC. It is translated as CSVGKTSGSYNEQFF.

The V gene is TRBV5-1, the J gene TRBJ1-2; D is possibly TRBD1 (5 bases). This CDR3 spans 13 amino acids. The ends were cut back, 4 bases at V and 3 bases at J, with 10 bases in the middle. Germline-derived CDR1 and CDR2 are SGHRS and YFSETQ. CDR3 in amino acids: CASSAGGDYGYTF. The CDR3, as DNA: TGCGCCAGCAGCGCCGGAGGGGACTATGGCTACACCTTC. The full variable domain, its missing parts supplied by reference TRBV5-1 and TRBJ1-2, is KAGVTQTPRYLIKTRGQQVTLSCSPISGHRSVSWYQQTPGQGLQFLFEYFSETQRNKGNFPGRFSGRQFSNSRSEMNVSTLELGDSALYLCASSAGGDYGYTFGSGTRLTVV.

The chain carries TRBV6-5 and TRBJ1-5; 8 bases are shared with TRBD1. The length of the CDR3 is 15 residues. CDR1 and CDR2 (germline): MNHEY, SVGAGI. V lost 6 bases and J lost 2; bases outside the gene matches: 6. CDR3: CASSLQGAGNQPQHF. CDR3 DNA: TGTGCCAGCAGCCTCCAGGGGGCGGGCAATCAGCCCCAGCATTTT.

The chain uses TRBV6-5 and TRBJ1-1; D is possibly TRBD1 (5 bases). This CDR3 is 15 amino acids long. CDR1 is MNHEY and CDR2 is SVGAGI in the germline V gene. Between the trimmed V and J ends, which lost 5 bases and 0 bases, there was a span of 13 bases. The CDR3 bases are TGTGCCAGCAGTCTCAAGGGGCTACTGAACACTGAAGCTTTCTTT. This gives the protein CASSLKGLLNTEAFF.

The CDR3 is CASSRAFYEQYF. CDR3 nucleotide sequence: TGTGCCAGCAGTCGAGCCTTTTACGAGCAGTACTTC. The chain uses TRBV12-3 or TRBV12-4 and TRBJ2-7; D remains ambiguous. The CDR3 sequence is 12 residues long. V lost 5 bases and J 4 bases, leaving 9 bases between the germline ends.

This clone was detected a few times. J is TRBJ2-3 and V is TRBV29-1, with 9 bases fitting TRBD1. The CDR3 is 14 amino acids. The V gene end was trimmed by 4 bases and the J gene end by 2 bases; junction bases not matched to a gene: 4. Germline CDR1 SQVTM, CDR2 ANQGSEA. CDR3 nucleotide sequence: TGCAGCGTTGCACAGGGGGCTGTCACAGATACGCAGTATTTT. Its protein is CSVAQGAVTDTQYF.

This CDR3 reads CSASPGQDSGRPQHF. As DNA, the CDR3 is TGCAGTGCTAGTCCCGGCCAGGACTCCGGTCGGCCCCAGCATTTT. The chain couples TRBV20-1 to TRBJ1-5; D gene unclear. This CDR3 has 15 amino acids. Trimming removed 3 bases from V and 9 bases from J, with 21 bases in between. Germline CDR1 reads DFQATT; CDR2 reads SNEGSKA (reference sequence).

This clone was observed a few times. The rearrangement joins TRBV6-5 to TRBJ2-7, with 8 bases lining up with TRBD2. The ends lost 11 bases at V and 6 bases at J; junction bases unmatched: 15. This CDR3 region has 14 residues. CDR1 MNHEY and CDR2 SVGAGI come from the germline V gene. The CDR3 loop reads CAAGGGRILGEQYF. CDR3 in DNA: TGTGCCGCGGGGGGCGGGAGGATTTTGGGCGAGCAGTACTTC.

The rearrangement links TRBV18 to TRBJ2-1, with 7 nucleotides matching TRBD1. Trimming cost V 1 base and J 9 bases; bases outside gene matches: 3. The germline V gene has CDR1 KGHSH and CDR2 LQKENI. CDR3 length equals 13 residues. CDR3 protein: CASSPQGAGEQFF. The CDR3 bases are TGTGCCAGCTCACCACAGGGGGCAGGTGAGCAGTTCTTC.